These 8 T cell receptor beta chains share one sample of origin, sequenced in a study of blood T cells in healthy people across ages. PCR was performed a second time for about 6 to 11 cycles using a sample-barcoded 5' primer and a J-beta primer mix. One entry per CDR3 protein, called by TCRdb with MiXCR from the 5' RACE reads. The table lists just over 1 million distinct CDR3 sequences, more than 35% of them singletons, with about 20% in the top ten. The sample consisted of blood. The receptor source for this set is a woman in her fifties or sixties in good health.

This rearrangement joins TRBV9 to TRBJ1-1, with TRBD1 as a possible D gene (5 bases). The V and J ends lost 3 bases and 5 bases respectively, with 14 bases between them. Germline CDR1 is SGDLS and CDR2 is YYNGEE. The CDR3 totals 14 residues. The CDR3 region has the DNA TGTGCCAGCAGCGCCCCCGGGGGGGGGACTGAAGCTTTCTTT. Translated: CASSAPGGGTEAFF. Based on the CDR3 plus reference TRBV9 and TRBJ1-1, the full variable domain is DSGVTQTPKHLITATGQRVTLRCSPRSGDLSVYWYQQSLDQGLQFLIQYYNGEERAKGNILERFSAQQFPDLHSELNLSSLELGDSALYFCASSAPGGGTEAFFGQGTRLTVV.

The CDR3 DNA sequence: TGTGCCAGCTCACCAAAGCAGGAGAGGGAGACCCAGTACTTC. As protein: CASSPKQERETQYF. V usage is TRBV18 and J usage is TRBJ2-5, with D hard to call. Germline-derived CDR1 and CDR2 are KGHSH and LQKENI. V gave up 2 bases and J gave up 5 bases, with 12 bases separating them. The CDR3 has 14 amino acids.

As to this clonotype: A junction end diverges from the germline sequence, so it may reflect a read error. The rearrangement uses TRBV20-1 and TRBJ2-4; no definite D call. The J call may be mistaken, given a closer DNA end match to TRBJ2-7. Germline CDR1 DFQATT, CDR2 SNEGSKA (reference sequence). The CDR3 runs to 14 residues. The CDR3 here is CSASGDTSSDEQYF. Here the CDR3 DNA reads TGCAGTGCTAGCGGCGACACAAGCTCCGACGAGCAGTACTTC.

The chain couples TRBV9 to TRBJ2-3; tentatively, D is TRBD1 or TRBD2 (5 bases each). This CDR3 contains 15 residues. Trimming removed 0 bases at V and 2 bases at J, with 10 bases between. Germline V gives CDR1 SGDLS, CDR2 YYNGEE. In nucleotides, the CDR3 is TGTGCCAGCAGCGTAGATGGGACGTTCACAGATACGCAGTATTTT. It is translated as CASSVDGTFTDTQYF.

In this sample, this clonotype turned up a few times. This rearrangement joins TRBV5-5 to TRBJ2-5; TRBD1 might be the D (5 bases). CDR1 SGHKS and CDR2 YYEKEE come from the germline V gene (reference sequence). This CDR3 is 15 amino acids long. Trimming took off 0 bases at V and 0 bases at J, with 9 bases between the two ends. The chain's CDR3 is CASSLDRRYQETQYF. The CDR3 DNA follows: TGTGCCAGCAGCTTGGACAGGCGCTACCAAGAGACCCAGTACTTC.

The rearrangement joins TRBV6-2 or TRBV6-3 to TRBJ2-5, with 7 nucleotides matching TRBD1. The better agreement between TRBJ2-7 and the DNA end casts doubt on the J call. The germline V gene encodes CDR1 MNHEY and CDR2 SVGEGT. This CDR3 has 14 residues. The CDR3 nucleotides read TGTGCCAGCAGGAAACAGACAGGGATCTACGAGCAGTACTTC. Amino acids: CASRKQTGIYEQYF.

The chain combines TRBV6-1 with TRBJ2-3; 9 bases are shared with TRBD2. The germline V gene has CDR1 MNHNS and CDR2 SASEGT. V was pared by 0 bases and J by 3 bases, with 19 bases of the junction left unmatched. The CDR3 has 21 amino acids. The CDR3 sequence is CASSEADFAGGGGVGTDTQYF. CDR3 nucleotides: TGTGCCAGCAGTGAAGCGGATTTCGCAGGCGGGGGGGGGGTCGGGACAGATACGCAGTATTTT.

This clonotype occurred once. With a much larger clone just one base away, this may be a read error. V and J are TRBV2 and TRBJ2-1, with TRBD2 identical over 12 bases. This CDR3 has 16 amino acids. Germline V gene sequence: CDR1 SNHLY, CDR2 FYNNEI. V lost 4 bases to trimming and J lost 2 bases; unmatched junction nucleotides: 3. CDR3 coding DNA: TGTGCCAGCAGTGCCAGGACTAGCGGGACCTACAATGAGCAGTTCTTC. Its translation: CASSARTSGTYNEQFF.